Listed below are T cell receptor beta chains from one sample, sequenced in a study of T cell repertoires in cytomegalovirus infection. TCRdb passed the reads through MiXCR, listing each CDR3 protein once. The repertoire holds more than 650,000 distinct CDR3 sequences, with 35% to 45% as singletons. The sequenced sample was PBMCs. Receptors were obtained from a human donor in good health (CMV status not recorded). Some clones in this sample may be carry-over from other donors' samples. The CDR3 runs from the conserved cysteine through the conserved F or W. A D gene is named only where the DNA matches it firmly. Size is omitted from some rows. Given values are once, few, many or a class for expanded clones.

size: once
J: TRBJ1-4
D: .
V: TRBV7-9
DNA: TGTGCCAGCAGCCCAGGACAAGGGTATAATGAAAAACTGTTTTTT
CDR3: CASSPGQGYNEKLFF

size: .
J: TRBJ1-5
D: .
V: TRBV6-5
DNA: TGTGCCAGCAGACCTACAGGGTCGGTGAACCAGCCCCAGCATTTT
CDR3: CASRPTGSVNQPQHF

size: few
J: TRBJ2-7
D: .
V: TRBV7-2
DNA: TGTGCCAGCAGCTTAAATACGGGAGCGAGCGAGCAGTACTTC
CDR3: CASSLNTGASEQYF

size: .
J: TRBJ2-1
D: .
V: TRBV28
DNA: TGTGCCAGCAGTTTCCTCCAGGGCCCTTATAACAATGAGCAGTTCTTC
CDR3: CASSFLQGPYNNEQFF

size: .
J: TRBJ2-5
D: .
V: TRBV2
DNA: TGTGCCAGCAGCCGGGACTTGAACCAAGAGACCCAGTACTTC
CDR3: CASSRDLNQETQYF

size: many
J: TRBJ1-5
D: .
V: TRBV25-1
DNA: TGTGCCAGCAGGCCGTGGTGCGATCAGCCCCAGCATTTT
CDR3: CASRPWCDQPQHF

size: many
J: TRBJ2-7
D: .
V: TRBV7-2
DNA: TGTGCCAGCAGCTTCACCGCCTACGAGCAGTACTTC
CDR3: CASSFTAYEQYF

size: .
J: TRBJ1-2
D: .
V: TRBV6-4
DNA: TGTGCCAGCAGTGACTCCGCCGAGGGGCGCTACTATGGCTACACCTTC
CDR3: CASSDSAEGRYYGYTF

size: few
J: TRBJ2-2
D: .
V: TRBV5-1
DNA: TGCGCCAGCAGCTCTACCATCCCGGGTACCGGGGAGCTGTTTTTT
CDR3: CASSSTIPGTGELFF

size: many
J: TRBJ2-7
D: TRBD2
V: TRBV7-2
DNA: TGTGCCAGCAGCTACGGGACTAGCGGGAGCTACGAGCAGTACTTC
CDR3: CASSYGTSGSYEQYF

size: few
J: TRBJ2-5
D: TRBD1
V: TRBV29-1
DNA: TGCAGCGGGACAGGGCCTCTCCAAGAGACCCAGTACTTC
CDR3: CSGTGPLQETQYF

size: .
J: TRBJ2-7
D: .
V: TRBV7-6
DNA: TGTGCCAGCAGCTTAAACCTGGGACTCTACGAGCAGTACTTC
CDR3: CASSLNLGLYEQYF

size: .
J: TRBJ1-2
D: .
V: TRBV5-1
DNA: TGCGCCAGCAGCTTATCTTCCGTATCTTCAGGCTACACCTTC
CDR3: CASSLSSVSSGYTF

size: .
J: TRBJ1-5
D: .
V: TRBV7-2
DNA: TGTGCCAGCAGCTTAGTTCTAAACTATCAGCCCCAGCATTTT
CDR3: CASSLVLNYQPQHF

size: .
J: TRBJ2-3
D: .
V: TRBV2
DNA: TGTGCCAGCAGAGACGGGCAGGGGCGTAAGGGCACAGATACGCAGTATTTT
CDR3: CASRDGQGRKGTDTQYF

size: .
J: TRBJ2-1
D: .
V: TRBV28
DNA: TGTGCCAGCAGTTTAGCGGGACGCCCTAAAGCGGGTGAGCAGTTCTTC
CDR3: CASSLAGRPKAGEQFF

size: .
J: TRBJ2-1
D: TRBD2
V: TRBV12-3/TRBV12-4
DNA: TGTGCCAGCAGCTCCCTTTCATGGCGGGGGAACAATGAGCAGTTCTTC
CDR3: CASSSLSWRGNNEQFF

size: .
J: TRBJ1-5
D: TRBD1
V: TRBV19
DNA: TGTGCCAGTAGAAGGTCGGGGGAGGGGGCCTTCAATCAGCCCCAGCATTTT
CDR3: CASRRSGEGAFNQPQHF

size: .
J: TRBJ1-4
D: TRBD1
V: TRBV5-1
DNA: TGCGCCAGCAGCGATCCGGGACAGGGCGATGAAAAACTGTTTTTT
CDR3: CASSDPGQGDEKLFF

size: .
J: TRBJ2-7
D: .
V: TRBV2
DNA: TGTGCCAGCAGCCGGGACATTGGACCCTACGAGCAGTACTTC
CDR3: CASSRDIGPYEQYF

size: .
J: TRBJ1-1
D: .
V: TRBV6-2/TRBV6-3
DNA: TGTGCCAGCAGTTACTCGTTCCCGGGGGCAGCTTTCTTT
CDR3: CASSYSFPGAAFF

size: few
J: TRBJ2-5
D: .
V: TRBV29-1
DNA: TGCAGCGCTGGGGTTCAATCCGAGACCCAGTACTTC
CDR3: CSAGVQSETQYF

size: .
J: TRBJ2-7
D: TRBD2
V: TRBV18
DNA: TGTGCCAGCTCACCCGCAGCGGGAGGAGTATACGAGCAGTACTTC
CDR3: CASSPAAGGVYEQYF

size: many
J: TRBJ1-2
D: .
V: TRBV6-1
DNA: TGTGCCAGCAGTCCAGGGCGGGGCTATGGCTACACCTTC
CDR3: CASSPGRGYGYTF

size: few
J: TRBJ1-4
D: .
V: TRBV2
DNA: TGTGCCAGCACCAGGGGCAGGGCGAATAATGAAAAACTGTTTTTT
CDR3: CASTRGRANNEKLFF

size: many
J: TRBJ2-1
D: .
V: TRBV7-3
DNA: TGTGCCAGCAGCCCTCGGACAGATGGCAATGAGCAGTTCTTC
CDR3: CASSPRTDGNEQFF

size: .
J: TRBJ1-6
D: TRBD1
V: TRBV27
DNA: TGTGCCAGCAGTTCCGGACAGGGTTCTATTTCCTATAATTCACCCCTCCACTTT
CDR3: CASSSGQGSISYNSPLHF

size: few
J: TRBJ1-6
D: .
V: TRBV6-5
DNA: TGTGCCAGCAGTTACTCCGGACAAGGAGGTGGTAATTCACCCCTCCACTTT
CDR3: CASSYSGQGGGNSPLHF

size: many
J: TRBJ1-4
D: TRBD1
V: TRBV7-2
DNA: TGTGCCAGCAGCTCTCAGGGGGCGAATGAAAAACTGTTTTTT
CDR3: CASSSQGANEKLFF

size: few
J: TRBJ2-5
D: .
V: TRBV29-1
DNA: TGCAGCGTTGTGCAAGACCAAGAGACCCAGTACTTC
CDR3: CSVVQDQETQYF

size: few
J: TRBJ1-3
D: .
V: TRBV12-3/TRBV12-4
DNA: TGTGCCAGCAACCCCTCAGGGGATTCTGGAAACACCATATATTTT
CDR3: CASNPSGDSGNTIYF

size: .
J: TRBJ1-2
D: TRBD1
V: TRBV12-3/TRBV12-4
DNA: TGTGCCAGCAGGTACGGGACAGGGAATGGCTACACCTTC
CDR3: CASRYGTGNGYTF

size: many
J: TRBJ2-3
D: TRBD2
V: TRBV6-1
DNA: TGTGCCAGCAGTGACCAGACTAGCGGGAGATTCGATACGCAGTATTTT
CDR3: CASSDQTSGRFDTQYF

size: .
J: TRBJ1-2
D: .
V: TRBV7-2
DNA: TGTGCCAGCAGCTTAGAGGTTCGAGCCACGGGCTACACCTTC
CDR3: CASSLEVRATGYTF

size: few
J: TRBJ1-4
D: .
V: TRBV2
DNA: TGTGCCAGCAGTCGCGACAAGTCCGGAGTCGAAAAACTGTTTTTT
CDR3: CASSRDKSGVEKLFF

size: few
J: TRBJ2-1
D: TRBD1
V: TRBV5-6
DNA: TGTGCCAGCAGCCGTACAGGGGGTTTCTCCTACAATGAGCAGTTCTTC
CDR3: CASSRTGGFSYNEQFF

size: .
J: TRBJ2-7
D: TRBD1
V: TRBV6-1
DNA: TGTGCCACCCGGACAGGGGACCTCTCCTACGAGCAGTACTTC
CDR3: CATRTGDLSYEQYF

size: few
J: TRBJ1-1
D: .
V: TRBV7-8
DNA: TGTGCCAGCAGCTTAGCGCTCAGGGGCAGCCGGGGCACTGAAGCTTTCTTT
CDR3: CASSLALRGSRGTEAFF

size: many
J: TRBJ1-1
D: TRBD1
V: TRBV7-2
DNA: TGTGCCAGCAGCTGGGGGGACAGGGGAATTGCAGCTTTCTTT
CDR3: CASSWGDRGIAAFF

size: few
J: TRBJ1-3
D: .
V: TRBV12-3/TRBV12-4
DNA: TGTGCCAGCAGTTTTACAGGATCTGGAAACACCATATATTTT
CDR3: CASSFTGSGNTIYF

size: .
J: TRBJ1-1
D: .
V: TRBV6-6
DNA: TGTGCCAGCAGTTACTCTACAGGGCGGTACGGGAACACTGAAGCTTTCTTT
CDR3: CASSYSTGRYGNTEAFF

size: .
J: TRBJ1-5
D: TRBD1
V: TRBV19
DNA: TGTGCCAAGACATGGACAGGGGAACCCCGGCCCCAGCATTTT
CDR3: CAKTWTGEPRPQHF

size: .
J: TRBJ1-1
D: .
V: TRBV5-5
DNA: TGTGCCAGCAGCTTCATAGGGCTTGGGGCTTTCTTT
CDR3: CASSFIGLGAFF

size: .
J: TRBJ2-2
D: TRBD2
V: TRBV6-1
DNA: TGTGCCAGCAGTCGGCTACTAGCGGCTCCCGGGGAGCTGTTTTTT
CDR3: CASSRLLAAPGELFF

size: few
J: TRBJ2-1
D: TRBD2
V: TRBV19
DNA: TGTGCCAGTAATGAGCGGGGGAGCTACAATGAGCAGTTCTTC
CDR3: CASNERGSYNEQFF

size: few
J: TRBJ1-1
D: .
V: TRBV2
DNA: TGTGCCAGCGCTGGTTTCACTGAAGCTTTCTTT
CDR3: CASAGFTEAFF

size: few
J: TRBJ2-7
D: .
V: TRBV4-1
DNA: TGCGCCAGCAGCCAAGTGGGTGCGGACGAGCAGTACTTC
CDR3: CASSQVGADEQYF

size: .
J: TRBJ2-3
D: .
V: TRBV6-2/TRBV6-3
DNA: TGTGCCAGCAGCCCCCCCCGCGGGGCGTGGGATACGCAGTATTTT
CDR3: CASSPPRGAWDTQYF

size: few
J: TRBJ1-1
D: .
V: TRBV7-9
DNA: TGTGCCAGCAGCTTCAACCCCACTGAAGCTTTCTTT
CDR3: CASSFNPTEAFF

size: .
J: TRBJ2-5
D: TRBD2
V: TRBV6-5
DNA: TGTGCCAGCAGTTATACCCTAGCGGGGCGGGAGACCCAGTACTTC
CDR3: CASSYTLAGRETQYF

size: once
J: TRBJ2-6
D: .
V: TRBV19
DNA: TGTGCCAGTCTTGGCTATGGGTCCTCTGGGGCCAACGTCCTGACTTTC
CDR3: CASLGYGSSGANVLTF

size: .
J: TRBJ2-3
D: .
V: TRBV20-1
DNA: TGCAGTGCTATCTCCGGGACTCCGGATACGCAGTATTTT
CDR3: CSAISGTPDTQYF

size: few
J: TRBJ2-5
D: .
V: TRBV4-1
DNA: TGCGCCAGCAGCCAGACTATAGGGGAGACCCAGTACTTC
CDR3: CASSQTIGETQYF

size: .
J: TRBJ2-1
D: TRBD1
V: TRBV5-1
DNA: TGCGCCAGCAGCCCCGACAGGGTCTCCTACAATGAGCAGTTCTTC
CDR3: CASSPDRVSYNEQFF

size: few
J: TRBJ2-1
D: .
V: TRBV7-8
DNA: TGTGCCAGCAGCTCTTTAGACCAAAGGGGGATCAATGAGCAGTTCTTC
CDR3: CASSSLDQRGINEQFF